This entry lists 10 T cell receptor beta chains sequenced from one sample in a study of cytomegalovirus exposure and HLA in healthy donors. Both 60 Vbeta primers and 13 Jbeta primers went into the PCR. Some clones are missing from TCRdb's copy, which holds only in-frame ones; the method was immunoSEQ multiplex PCR. Here the sample spans roughly 150,000 clones, over 80% being singletons. Sequencing was performed on PBMCs. These receptors all stem from a boy between 2 and 10 years old in good health and CMV-seronegative.

The chain has TRBV18 and TRBJ1-1, with TRBD1 matching 7 bases. CDR1 is KGHSH and CDR2 is LQKENI in the germline V gene. Trimming took 5 bases from V and 0 from J; bases not matched to a gene: 9. The CDR3 runs 16 residues. CDR3 region: CASSGKTGSVNTEAFF. CDR3 nucleotide sequence: TGTGCCAGCTCAGGAAAGACAGGGAGTGTGAACACTGAAGCTTTCTTT.

This clone appeared a few times. The rearrangement uses TRBV19 and TRBJ2-5; 10 bases are shared with TRBD2. Germline values: CDR1 LNHDA, CDR2 SQIVND (reference sequence). The CDR3 is 15 residues long. The CDR3 loop is CAVNSAAGGPKTQYF. CDR3 sequence (DNA): TGTGCAGTCAATTCGGCAGCGGGGGGGCCCAAGACCCAGTACTTC.

Regarding this clone: A read error may account for a junction end that differs from germline. The chain carries TRBV19 and TRBJ1-1; D unclear. Germline CDR1 is LNHDA and CDR2 is SQIVND (reference sequence). This CDR3 is built from 13 residues. CDR3 protein: CASSVWPNAEAFF. Written as DNA, the CDR3 is TGTGCCAGTAGTGTTTGGCCGAACGCTGAAGCTTTCTTT.

The chain has TRBV19 and TRBJ2-1; D is perhaps TRBD2 (5 bases). The germline V gene encodes CDR1 LNHDA and CDR2 SQIVND (reference sequence). The CDR3 is 15 residues long. Trimming pared 6 bases from V and 0 bases from J, leaving 12 bases between. CDR3 coding DNA: TGTGCCAGTAGGGAGGCCCCGAGCTCCTACAATGAGCAGTTCTTC. Translation: CASREAPSSYNEQFF.

The chain couples TRBV30 to TRBJ2-1, with a weak D call TRBD2 (6 bases). Between the trimmed V and J ends, which lost 2 bases and 1 base, there was a span of 6 bases. The CDR3 covers 13 residues. The V gene's germline CDR1 is GTSNPN and CDR2 SVGIG (reference sequence). The CDR3 region has the DNA TGTGCCTGGAGTCGGGGGTCCTACAATGAGCAGTTCTTC. Amino acid sequence: CAWSRGSYNEQFF.

This clone has a handful of counts. The genes are TRBV5-1 and TRBJ2-5; no definite D call. The germline V gene encodes CDR1 SGHRS and CDR2 YFSETQ. The ends were cut back, 2 bases at V and 2 bases at J, with 4 bases in the middle. This CDR3 has 12 residues. CDR3 bases: TGCGCCAGCAGCTTTCCACAAGAGACCCAGTACTTC. Residues: CASSFPQETQYF. Combining the CDR3 with reference TRBV5-1 and TRBJ2-5 gives the whole variable domain KAGVTQTPRYLIKTRGQQVTLSCSPISGHRSVSWYQQTPGQGLQFLFEYFSETQRNKGNFPGRFSGRQFSNSRSEMNVSTLELGDSALYLCASSFPQETQYFGPGTRLLVL.

The V gene is TRBV6-6, the J gene TRBJ1-1; 8 bases line up with TRBD1. V trimming: 4 bases; J trimming: 5 bases; junction bases outside the gene matches: 9. CDR1 is MNHNY and CDR2 is SVGAGI in the germline V gene (reference sequence). The CDR3 runs to 15 residues. CDR3 loop: CASSFNDRGGTEAFF. The CDR3 DNA is TGTGCCAGCAGTTTCAACGACAGGGGTGGGACTGAAGCTTTCTTT.

The V and J genes are TRBV19 and TRBJ1-4; the D gene is possibly TRBD1 (5 bases). CDR1 and CDR2 from the germline V gene are LNHDA and SQIVND (reference sequence). CDR3 length equals 14 residues. V lost 9 bases and J 0 bases, leaving 11 bases between the germline ends. The CDR3 reads CASAQGATNEKLFF. The CDR3 DNA reads TGTGCCAGCGCTCAGGGTGCAACTAATGAAAAACTGTTTTTT.

The chain has TRBV7-9 and TRBJ2-3; D gene ambiguous. The germline V gene encodes CDR1 SEHNR and CDR2 FQNEAQ (reference sequence). Between the trimmed V and J ends, which lost 1 base and 2 bases, there was a span of 10 bases. CDR3 length: 15 residues. The CDR3 is CASSLGQSSTDTQYF. Here the CDR3 DNA reads TGTGCCAGCAGCTTAGGCCAGTCATCCACAGATACGCAGTATTTT.

The V gene is TRBV5-1, the J gene TRBJ2-3, with D possibly being TRBD2 (5 bases). The germline gives CDR1 SGHRS, CDR2 YFSETQ. The CDR3 is 16 residues long. Trimming took off 4 bases at V and 0 bases at J, with 15 bases between the two ends. CDR3 amino acids: CASSLVYGGSTDTQYF. DNA of the CDR3: TGCGCCAGCAGCCTGGTTTATGGCGGGAGCACAGATACGCAGTATTTT. Variable domain in full (rest from reference TRBV5-1 and TRBJ2-3): KAGVTQTPRYLIKTRGQQVTLSCSPISGHRSVSWYQQTPGQGLQFLFEYFSETQRNKGNFPGRFSGRQFSNSRSEMNVSTLELGDSALYLCASSLVYGGSTDTQYFGPGTRLTVL.